This TCR beta chain was found in a study of T cell changes during pregnancy in multiple sclerosis. Unmatched junction bases numbered 3, after V lost 3 bases and J lost 0 bases. Germline V gene sequence: CDR1 LNHDA, CDR2 SQIVND (reference sequence). This CDR3 comprises 15 residues. Here immunoSEQ multiplex PCR was the method, and the copy in TCRdb shows in-frame clones only, minus some. The sample carries 39,000 or so clones, 90% recorded once. The gene calls are TRBV19 and TRBJ2-3, with 7 bases fitting TRBD2. This receptor was taken from a female donor with multiple sclerosis, enrolled in a pregnancy study. The sequencing here drew on CD8+ T cells from peripheral blood mononuclear cells, taken in the first trimester of pregnancy. DNA for the CDR3: TGTGCCAGTAGTATTAGCGGGTTTAGCACAGATACGCAGTATTTT. Protein sequence: CASSISGFSTDTQYF. Full variable domain (rest looked up from reference TRBV19 and TRBJ2-3): DGGITQSPKYLFRKEGQNVTLSCEQNLNHDAMYWYRQDPGQGLRLIYYSQIVNDFQKGDIAEGYSVSREKKESFPLTVTSAQKNPTAFYLCASSISGFSTDTQYFGPGTRLTVL.